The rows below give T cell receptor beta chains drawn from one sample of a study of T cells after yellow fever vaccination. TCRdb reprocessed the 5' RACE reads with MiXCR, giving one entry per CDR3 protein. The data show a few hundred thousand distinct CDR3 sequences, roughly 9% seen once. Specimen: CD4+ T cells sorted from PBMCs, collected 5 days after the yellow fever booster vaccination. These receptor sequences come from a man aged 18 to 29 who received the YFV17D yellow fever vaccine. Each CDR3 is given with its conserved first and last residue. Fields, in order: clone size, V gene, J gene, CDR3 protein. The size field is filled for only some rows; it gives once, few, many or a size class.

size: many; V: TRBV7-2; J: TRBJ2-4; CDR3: CASSLGVNRDYQNIQYF
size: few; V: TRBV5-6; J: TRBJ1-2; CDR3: CASSSPDRGYHTF
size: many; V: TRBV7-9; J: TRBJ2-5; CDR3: CASTSTARGETQYF
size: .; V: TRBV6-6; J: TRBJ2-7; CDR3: CASSYIQGASYEQYF
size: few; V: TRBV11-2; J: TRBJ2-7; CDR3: CASSPPGGLLALYF
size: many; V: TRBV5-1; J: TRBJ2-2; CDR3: CASSGTANTGELFF
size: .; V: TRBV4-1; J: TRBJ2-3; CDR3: CASSQYSVGDTQYF
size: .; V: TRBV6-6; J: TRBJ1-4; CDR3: CASSTGEGAPTFF
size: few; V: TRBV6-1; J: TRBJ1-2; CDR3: CASSFLNRGQGGYTF
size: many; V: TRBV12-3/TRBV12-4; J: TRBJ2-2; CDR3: CASSSGTGLTGELFF
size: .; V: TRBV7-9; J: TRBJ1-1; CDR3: CASSPVGFSNTEAFF
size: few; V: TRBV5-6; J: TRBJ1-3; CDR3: CASRAGHSGNTIYF
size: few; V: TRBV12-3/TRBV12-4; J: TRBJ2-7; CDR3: CASSPGSWRYEQYF
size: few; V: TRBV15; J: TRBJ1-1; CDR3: CATSRGSPTEAFF
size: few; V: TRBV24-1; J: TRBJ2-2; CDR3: CATSDSGTGDTGELFF
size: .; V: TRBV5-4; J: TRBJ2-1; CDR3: CASSSRTGLNEQFF
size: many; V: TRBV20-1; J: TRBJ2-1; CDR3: CSASHRTPYNEQFF
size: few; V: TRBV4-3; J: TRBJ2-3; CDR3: CASNQGRGDTQYF
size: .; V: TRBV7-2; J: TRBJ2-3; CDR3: CASSRTSGGSTDTQYF
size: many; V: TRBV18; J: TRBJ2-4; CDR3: CASSPLERGKNIQYF
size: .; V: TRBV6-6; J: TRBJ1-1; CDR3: CASRSSQGTEAFF
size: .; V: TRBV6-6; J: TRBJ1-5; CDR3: CASSYALGQPQHF
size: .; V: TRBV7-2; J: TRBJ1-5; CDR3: CASSLAGTGSIQPQHF
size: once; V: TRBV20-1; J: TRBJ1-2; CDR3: CGASDYGYTF
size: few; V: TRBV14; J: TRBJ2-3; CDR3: CASSRQLAGDTQYF
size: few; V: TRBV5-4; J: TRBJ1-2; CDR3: CASSLSRTGYVYGYTF
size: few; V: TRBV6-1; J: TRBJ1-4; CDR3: CASSKGRGGEKLFF
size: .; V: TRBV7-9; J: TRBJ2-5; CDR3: CASSLSGPPRGTQYF
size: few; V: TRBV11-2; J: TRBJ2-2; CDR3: CASSLRDLRPGELFF
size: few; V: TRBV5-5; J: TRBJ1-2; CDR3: CASSLQGTPSYGYTF
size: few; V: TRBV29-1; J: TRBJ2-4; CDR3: CSVVGLAGVGGNIQYF
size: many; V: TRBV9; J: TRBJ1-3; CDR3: CASTKSSGNTIYF
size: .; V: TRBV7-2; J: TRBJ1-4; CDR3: CASTLGRGLGKLFF
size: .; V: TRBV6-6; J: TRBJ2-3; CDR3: CASSYGTLDTQYF
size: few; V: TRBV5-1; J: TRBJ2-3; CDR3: CATKGGEWTDTQYF
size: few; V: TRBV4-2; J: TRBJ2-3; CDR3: CASSQEVGASGGLSTDTQYF
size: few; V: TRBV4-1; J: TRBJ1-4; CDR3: CASSQLRTGAGANEKLFF
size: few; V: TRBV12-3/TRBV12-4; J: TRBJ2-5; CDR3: CASSLDQGKTQYF
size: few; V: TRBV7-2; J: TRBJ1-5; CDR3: CASSPKGAGAGNQPQHF
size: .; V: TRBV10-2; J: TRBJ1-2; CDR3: CASSPWVGEYGYTF
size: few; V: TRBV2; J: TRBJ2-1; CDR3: CARTRAGSSSYNEQFF
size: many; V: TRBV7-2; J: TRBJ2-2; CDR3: CASSLGGRWERGGVTGELFF
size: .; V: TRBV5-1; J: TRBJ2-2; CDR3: CASSSTGGSGELFF
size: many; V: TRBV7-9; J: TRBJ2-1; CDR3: CASSLVSLSSYNEQFF
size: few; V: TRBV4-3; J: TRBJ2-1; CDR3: CASSRTSGGIYNEQFF
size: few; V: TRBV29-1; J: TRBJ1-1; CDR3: CSVDSGWDTEAFF
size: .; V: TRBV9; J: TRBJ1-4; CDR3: CASSADRGNEKLFF
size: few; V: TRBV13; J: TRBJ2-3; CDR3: CASSALAGSTDTQYF
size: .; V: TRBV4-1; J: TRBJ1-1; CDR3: CASSQTRDRGLWDTEAFF
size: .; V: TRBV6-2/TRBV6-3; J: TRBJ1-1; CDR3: CASSYSGLGNTEAFF